Listed below are T cell receptor beta chains from one sample, sequenced in a study of blood T cells in healthy people across ages. From the 5' RACE reads, TCRdb called clonotypes with MiXCR, one entry per CDR3 protein. The data show 600,000 to 850,000 distinct CDR3 sequences, 25% seen once. This sample also appeared in a second study, on T cells of mothers and their children.

Specimen: blood. Every receptor here comes from a boy younger than 18 in good health. Each CDR3 is given with its conserved first and last residue. D genes are given only for firm matches. A row's size may be missing; if present it is once, few, many or a size class.

J gene	clone size	V gene	D gene	CDR3 DNA	CDR3 protein
TRBJ2-2	few	TRBV7-6	.	TGTGCCAGCAGCTTAGAGGGGGACCCTACTACCGGGGAGCTGTTTTTT	CASSLEGDPTTGELFF
TRBJ1-6	few	TRBV19	TRBD1	TGTGCCAGTAGTACAAACAGGGGTTCACCCCTCCACTTT	CASSTNRGSPLHF
TRBJ2-7	.	TRBV7-9	TRBD2	TGTGCCAGCAGCTTGCGACTAGCGGGGGGGCCAGACGAGCAGTACTTC	CASSLRLAGGPDEQYF
TRBJ1-2	.	TRBV5-1	TRBD1	TGCGCCAGCAGCCCCAGAGACAGGGCTGGCTACACCTTC	CASSPRDRAGYTF
TRBJ2-3	.	TRBV12-5	TRBD2	TGTGCTTCCCTCCTAGCGGGGAGCACAGATACGCAGTATTTT	CASLLAGSTDTQYF
TRBJ2-5	.	TRBV2	TRBD2	TGTGCCAGCAAACCGCGGGGGGCGCGGCAAGAGACCCAGTACTTC	CASKPRGARQETQYF
TRBJ2-5	.	TRBV3-1	TRBD1	TGTGCCAGCAGCCAAGAAGGCCGGGACAGGAAGGACCAAGAGACCCAGTACTTC	CASSQEGRDRKDQETQYF
TRBJ2-1	.	TRBV12-3/TRBV12-4	.	TGTGCCAGCAGTCCCCGCAGGGCGGTCTACAATGAGCAGTTCTTC	CASSPRRAVYNEQFF
TRBJ2-1	few	TRBV12-3/TRBV12-4	.	TGTGCCAGCAGTGAGCCAGGGGCCCCTAGCCTACGGCAGTTCTTC	CASSEPGAPSLRQFF
TRBJ2-6	few	TRBV7-3	TRBD1	TGTGCCAGCAGTTGGACAGGCGCGGTTGGGGCCAACGTCCTGACTTTC	CASSWTGAVGANVLTF
TRBJ2-1	.	TRBV12-3/TRBV12-4	.	TGTGCCAGCAGTTTTGTAGCGGAGTCCAATGAGCAGTTCTTC	CASSFVAESNEQFF
TRBJ2-3	few	TRBV5-1	TRBD2	TGCGCCAGCAGCTTGGGGACTAGCGGGCCTGTAGCTACGCAGTATTTT	CASSLGTSGPVATQYF
TRBJ1-2	once	TRBV5-6	.	TGTGCCAGCAGCTTGGTCAGGGGTGCGCATGGCTACACCTTC	CASSLVRGAHGYTF
TRBJ2-5	many	TRBV5-1	.	TGTGCCAGCAGCGGAAGCGGCCAAGAGACCCAGTACTTC	CASSGSGQETQYF
TRBJ2-4	few	TRBV6-6	.	TGTGCCAGCAGCAAATGGAGAGGGGTTGGAAACATTCAGTACTTC	CASSKWRGVGNIQYF
TRBJ2-5	.	TRBV7-2	.	TGTGCCAGCAGCCCCCCAGGGGTTATCGTCGAGACCCAGTACTTC	CASSPPGVIVETQYF
TRBJ2-1	.	TRBV10-3	.	TGTGCCATCAGTGAGGCCTACAGGGACCACAATGAGCAGTTCTTC	CAISEAYRDHNEQFF
TRBJ2-7	.	TRBV29-1	.	TGCAGCGTTGAAGAAGGCAACAACTACGAGCAGTACTTC	CSVEEGNNYEQYF
TRBJ1-3	few	TRBV7-2	TRBD1	TGTGCCAGCAGTTTACGGACAGGGTCCTTCTCTGGAAACACCATATATTTT	CASSLRTGSFSGNTIYF
TRBJ2-3	few	TRBV20-1	.	TGCAGTGCTAGGAACGCAGACTCTCCCACAGATACGCAGTATTTT	CSARNADSPTDTQYF
TRBJ1-1	.	TRBV7-9	TRBD1	TGTGCCAGCAGCTCCCCCGGACAGGGGGCGGAAGACACTGAAGCTTTCTTT	CASSSPGQGAEDTEAFF
TRBJ2-5	.	TRBV12-3/TRBV12-4	TRBD1	TGTGCCAGCAGTTTAGGTACAGGGGGCTGGTACTTC	CASSLGTGGWYF